The 22 T cell receptor beta chains below were found in one sample sequenced in a study of T-cell reconstitution after alpha-beta-depleted transplantation in children. This sample's TCRbeta library carried unique molecular identifier barcodes. TCRdb itself ran the PCR reads through MiXCR, one entry per CDR3 protein. The profile shows around 700,000 distinct CDR3 sequences, about 12% of them singletons. Specimen: PBMCs, collected before TCRalphabeta/CD19-depleted stem cell transplant. The receptors were sampled from a girl aged 2 to 10 with congenital amegakaryocytic thrombocytopenia, due to receive a stem cell transplant.

The chain combines TRBV6-1 with TRBJ2-7, with 10 positions matching TRBD1. V trimming: 4 bases; J trimming: 1 base; junction bases outside the gene matches: 4. The germline V gene encodes CDR1 MNHNS and CDR2 SASEGT. CDR3 length: 15 residues. The CDR3 nucleotides are TGTGCCAGCAGTGTCCGGGACAGGGGATCCTACGAGCAGTACTTC. It specifies CASSVRDRGSYEQYF.

This chain uses TRBV5-1 with TRBJ1-1; D uncertain. Trimming pared 4 bases from V and 4 bases from J, leaving 14 bases between. The length of the CDR3 is 14 residues. The germline gives CDR1 SGHRS, CDR2 YFSETQ. The DNA of the CDR3 is TGCGCCAGCAGCCGGGCCCGTGTGGGCACTGAAGCTTTCTTT. Protein sequence: CASSRARVGTEAFF.

V is TRBV5-1 and J is TRBJ1-1; D unclear. CDR1 and CDR2 (germline): SGHRS, YFSETQ. V lost 5 bases and J 0 bases, leaving 17 bases between the germline ends. This CDR3 is 16 amino acids long. This CDR3 is CASRSVRWEMNTEAFF. CDR3 sequence (DNA): TGCGCCAGCAGGTCCGTTCGTTGGGAGATGAACACTGAAGCTTTCTTT.

In this sample, this clonotype turned up a few times. V and J are TRBV19 and TRBJ1-5, with D possibly being TRBD1 (5 bases). CDR1 and CDR2 from the germline V gene are LNHDA and SQIVND (reference sequence). Trimming shortened V by 3 bases and J by 4 bases, and 13 bases separated the two germline ends. The CDR3 runs to 15 residues. The CDR3 region is CASSMRDSGNQPQHF. CDR3 coding DNA: TGTGCCAGTAGTATGCGGGACTCTGGGAATCAGCCCCAGCATTTT.

V gene TRBV2 combines with J gene TRBJ1-2; 9 bases are shared with TRBD1. CDR3 size: 14 residues. Trimming took 3 bases from V and 6 from J; bases not matched to a gene: 5. Germline V gene sequence: CDR1 SNHLY, CDR2 FYNNEI. As DNA, the CDR3 is TGTGCCAGCAGTGACCGGGACAGGGCCCATGGCTACACCTTC. It codes for CASSDRDRAHGYTF.

This clonotype came up a few times. V usage is TRBV29-1 and J usage is TRBJ2-2, with D perhaps TRBD2 (6 bases). V was shortened by 4 bases and J by 0 bases, with 12 bases between the two germline ends. The germline CDR1 and CDR2 sequences are SQVTM and ANQGSEA. CDR3 length: 15 amino acids. The CDR3 DNA sequence: TGCAGCGTTGGGGAGCCGGGAGCGAACACCGGGGAGCTGTTTTTT. Translated, it gives CSVGEPGANTGELFF.

About this clonotype: A much larger clone is a single base away; this may be a read error. V and J are TRBV5-1 and TRBJ2-1, with D perhaps TRBD1 (6 bases). The CDR3 extends over 15 amino acids. CDR1 SGHRS and CDR2 YFSETQ come from the germline V gene. The CDR3 DNA is TGCGCCAGCAGCGTAACAACGGGCCGGGACAATAAGCAGTTCTTC. Translated, it gives CASSVTTGRDNKQFF.

Worth noting for this clonotype: A much bigger clone sits one base away, suggesting this may be a read error. The rearrangement links TRBV12-3 or TRBV12-4 to TRBJ1-5; D unclear. The CDR3 has 12 residues. CDR3 sequence: CASSLEVGPRHF. For the CDR3, the DNA is TGTGCCAGCAGTTTAGAGGTAGGGCCCCGGCATTTT.

This clonotype occurred many times. The chain combines TRBV12-3 or TRBV12-4 with TRBJ2-1; 9 nucleotides agree with TRBD2. The CDR3 sequence is 15 residues long. J lost 12 bases, V lost 0 bases, and 9 bases had no gene match. CDR3 coding DNA: TGTGCCAGCAGTTTAGCTAGCGGGAGCTCTGTGTTGCAGTTCTTC. Protein sequence: CASSLASGSSVLQFF.

Worth noting for this clonotype: The germline gene is not matched at one end of the junction; a read error may be the cause. This rearrangement joins TRBV15 to TRBJ2-1, with 7 nucleotides matching TRBD2. CDR1 is LNHNV and CDR2 is YYDKDF in the germline V gene (reference sequence). The CDR3 covers 13 residues. The DNA for the CDR3 is TGTGCCACCAGCAGAGATGAGGCTAGCGGTTCGTACTTC. Its protein product is CATSRDEASGSYF.

This clonotype was counted between two and nine times. The J gene is TRBJ2-5, the V gene TRBV2; 11 bases map to TRBD2. The CDR3 is 16 residues long. Trimming took 6 bases from V and 1 from J; bases not matched to a gene: 7. Germline CDR1 is SNHLY and CDR2 is FYNNEI. The CDR3 sequence is CASRGGLAVPQETQYF. CDR3 sequence (DNA): TGTGCCAGCAGGGGGGGACTAGCGGTTCCCCAAGAGACCCAGTACTTC.

The chain links TRBV5-1 to TRBJ2-5; TRBD2 matches 10 bases. V trimming: 2 bases; J trimming: 5 bases; junction bases outside the gene matches: 12. CDR1 is SGHRS, CDR2 YFSETQ, per germline. The CDR3 runs 17 residues. CDR3 sequence: CASSLDPSGSGGETQYF. The CDR3 DNA is TGCGCCAGCAGCTTAGACCCTAGCGGGAGTGGAGGCGAGACCCAGTACTTC. Full variable domain (outside the CDR3, taken from reference TRBV5-1 and TRBJ2-5): KAGVTQTPRYLIKTRGQQVTLSCSPISGHRSVSWYQQTPGQGLQFLFEYFSETQRNKGNFPGRFSGRQFSNSRSEMNVSTLELGDSALYLCASSLDPSGSGGETQYFGPGTRLLVL.

Of note for this clonotype: A read error is possible here, since a much larger clone lies one base away. The chain recombines TRBV12-3 or TRBV12-4 with TRBJ1-5; D is unclear. V was cut by 0 bases and J by 7 bases, with 10 bases left in between. There are 14 residues in the CDR3. CDR3 DNA: TGTGCCAGCAGTTTAGCGTGGGAAAGGCAGCCCCAGCATTTT. Amino acid sequence: CASSLAWERQPQHF.

This chain uses TRBV7-6 with TRBJ1-2, with D possibly TRBD1 on 5 matching bases. V shed 2 bases and J shed 4 bases, with 17 bases lying between them. Germline V CDR1 and CDR2: SGHVS, FNYEAQ. This CDR3 has 16 amino acids. The CDR3 sequence is CASSLLWGGIAYGYTF. The CDR3 coding sequence is TGTGCCAGCAGCTTACTTTGGGGCGGTATAGCCTATGGCTACACCTTC.

This rearrangement joins TRBV7-6 to TRBJ2-5; either TRBD1 or TRBD2 may fit D (5 bases each). Per the germline V gene, CDR1 is SGHVS and CDR2 is FNYEAQ. CDR3 length: 15 residues. V lost 4 bases and J 2 bases, leaving 14 bases between the germline ends. The CDR3 loop is CASSSGPNLQETQYF. CDR3 nucleotides: TGTGCCAGCAGCTCGGGACCCAACCTTCAAGAGACCCAGTACTTC.

This clonotype has ten or more counts. The genes are TRBV6-5 and TRBJ2-2; D gene unclear. From germline, CDR1 is MNHEY and CDR2 SVGAGI. Trimming stripped 0 bases from V and 4 bases from J, with 12 bases between. CDR3 length equals 16 residues. DNA for the CDR3: TGTGCCAGCAGTTACTCGATGGGGTTTGCCACCGGGGAGCTGTTTTTT. This sequence encodes CASSYSMGFATGELFF.

This clonotype was seen a few times. This rearrangement joins TRBV20-1 to TRBJ2-3; 11 bases fit TRBD2. The V and J ends lost 5 bases and 7 bases, in that order; junction bases with no gene match: 11. CDR1 and CDR2 (germline): DFQATT, SNEGSKA (reference sequence). The CDR3 totals 15 residues. In nucleotides, the CDR3 is TGCAGTGCTGGCTTAGCGGGAGGGGCAAGTCATACGCAGTATTTT. This encodes CSAGLAGGASHTQYF.

This clonotype came up many times. The chain employs TRBV5-1 and TRBJ2-4; D gene ambiguous. The V end was cut by 0 bases, the J end by 0 bases, with 4 bases between. Germline values: CDR1 SGHRS, CDR2 YFSETQ. This CDR3 comprises 14 residues. CDR3 coding DNA: TGCGCCAGCAGCTTGGATTTAGCCAAAAACATTCAGTACTTC. As protein: CASSLDLAKNIQYF.

The chain is built from TRBV3-1 and TRBJ2-3, with a tentative D call TRBD2 (5 bases). Trimming stripped 1 base from V and 6 bases from J, with 17 bases between. This CDR3 is built from 16 residues. Germline V gene lookup returns CDR1 LGHDT and CDR2 YNNKEL (reference sequence). The CDR3 reads CASSQGRDRLRDTQYF. CDR3 sequence (DNA): TGTGCCAGCAGCCAAGGACGGGATCGTCTTCGGGATACGCAGTATTTT.

This clonotype was counted ten times or more. The chain couples TRBV2 to TRBJ1-2, with D uncertain. With 0 bases removed from V and 8 bases from J, the gap between germline ends came to 10 bases. Germline CDR1 reads SNHLY; CDR2 reads FYNNEI. The CDR3 is 13 residues long. This chain's CDR3 is CASSEAWLDGYTF. The CDR3 DNA is TGTGCCAGCAGTGAAGCGTGGCTAGACGGCTACACCTTC.

In its sample, this clonotype was seen many times. CDR3 sequence reads: CSATSAPDTQYF. In nucleotides, the CDR3 is TGCAGTGCCACTAGCGCCCCAGATACGCAGTATTTT. The rearrangement links TRBV20-1 to TRBJ2-3; TRBD2 matches at 7 bases. The length of the CDR3 is 12 residues. CDR1 and CDR2 (germline): DFQATT, SNEGSKA (reference sequence). After removal of 6 bases from V and 4 bases from J, the junction contained 4 bases not matched to a gene.

This clonotype was counted only a few times. The gene calls are TRBV5-1 and TRBJ2-2; D is ambiguous. The CDR3 has 13 residues. Per germline, CDR1 SGHRS and CDR2 YFSETQ. V lost 3 bases to trimming and J lost 6 bases, with 9 bases between them. The CDR3 is CASSWYFSGELFF. The CDR3 DNA is TGCGCCAGCAGCTGGTATTTTTCCGGGGAGCTGTTTTTT.